Reported below is one TCR beta chain. No antigen is known for it. Base quality data are lacking; no much larger clone is found one base away. This sample was included in a study of OX40 agonist ivuxolimab in advanced cancers. Background for the entire study: The costimulatory receptor OX40 (CD134) was targeted by ivuxolimab, a fully human IgG2 agonistic monoclonal antibody. Intravenous ivuxolimab was administered to patients every 2 weeks at six dose levels: 0.01, 0.1, 0.3, 1.5, 3 and 10 mg/kg. Of the roughly 54 dose-escalation patients, hepatocellular carcinoma was present in about 20, melanoma in roughly 15, renal cell carcinoma in 9 and head and neck cancer in 9. A male proportion of 75% to 85% and a mean age of 60 years, ranging from about 20 to 85, were recorded for the dose-escalation cohort. Patients were allowed to have had prior anti-PD-1, anti-PD-L1 or anti-CTLA-4 therapy, and roughly two fifths of the dose-escalation patients had been treated with checkpoint inhibitors. Three dose-escalation patients achieved partial responses, one with hepatocellular carcinoma and two with cutaneous melanoma. The purpose of peripheral TCRbeta sequencing was to test whether ivuxolimab changed TCR sequence diversity and led to clonal T-cell expansion. The paper reports the monotherapy dose-escalation portion (N = 52 patients) of the phase I ivuxolimab trial.

The trial excluded patients who had a history of autoimmune disease or who were on systemic immunosuppression. Peripheral blood for TCR sequencing was collected from all dose cohorts at baseline, on cycle 4 day 1, and on cycle 7 day 1. Samples came from an open-label, multicenter, first-in-human phase I dose-escalation trial of ivuxolimab. Adults with locally advanced or metastatic melanoma, renal cell carcinoma, hepatocellular carcinoma or head and neck squamous cell carcinoma were enrolled in the trial. CD4+ and CD8+ T cells were sorted separately from peripheral blood before TCR sequencing. Genomic DNA was extracted from sorted cells for sequencing of the TCRbeta CDR3 region. The immunoSEQ Assay was used to sequence the TCRbeta CDR3 regions. TCRdb retrieved this table from immuneACCESS and kept in-frame rearrangements only. Not all clones are present; in checked studies, unresolved V genes account for under half, and no reason is known for the remainder. Within this sample are some 95,000 clones, with approximately 90% of them counted one time only. The ten largest make up roughly 0.8% of the sample.

General study outcomes and caveats: At doses of 0.1 to 3.0 mg/kg, clonal expansion of both CD4+ and CD8+ blood T cells was observed from baseline to week 6. The antigen specificity of the clonally expanded peripheral T cells was not determined. After ivuxolimab, CD8+ T cells had more expanded clones than CD4+ T cells on average. Low levels of normalized T-cell clonal expansion were also seen in some nonresponding patients. In partial responders in the 0.1-3.0 mg/kg groups, normalized peripheral clonal expansion was found to be among the lowest, especially among CD8+ T cells.

V drops 7 bases and J drops 3 bases, leaving 9 bases in between. From its cysteine to its phenylalanine, the CDR3 spans 11 amino acids. The retained sequence is limited to the CDR3, 33 bases, with the frame set at the first base. CDR1 and CDR2 were assigned from the germline V gene (reference sequence) as DFQATT and SNEGSKA. The origin of this receptor is an adult with an advanced solid tumor such as melanoma, head and neck, liver or kidney cancer. Recombination joined TRBV20-1 with TRBJ1-1, with a tentative D gene TRBD1 over 6 matching bases. Sequenced material: CD4+ or CD8+ T cells sorted from blood, taken in a trial of the OX40 agonist ivuxolimab. The nucleotides read TGCAGTGTTTCAGGGGACACTGAAGCTTTCTTT. Protein translation: CSVSGDTEAFF.